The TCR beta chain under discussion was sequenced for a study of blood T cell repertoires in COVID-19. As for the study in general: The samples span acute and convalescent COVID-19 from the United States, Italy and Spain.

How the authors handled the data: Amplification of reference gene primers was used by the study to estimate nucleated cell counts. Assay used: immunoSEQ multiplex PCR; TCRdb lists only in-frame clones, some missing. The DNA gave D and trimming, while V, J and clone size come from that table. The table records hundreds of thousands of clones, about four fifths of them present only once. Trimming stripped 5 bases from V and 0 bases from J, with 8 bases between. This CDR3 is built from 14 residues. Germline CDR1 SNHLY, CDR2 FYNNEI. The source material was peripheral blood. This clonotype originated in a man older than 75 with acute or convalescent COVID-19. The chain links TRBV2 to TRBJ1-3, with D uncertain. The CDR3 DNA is TGTGCCAGCAGTTACACCGACTCTGGAAACACCATATATTTT. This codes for CASSYTDSGNTIYF.